The clone carrying this T cell receptor delta chain is judged medium-sized. TCRdb re-identified clones in the reads via CATT. The table lists thousands of delta-chain clones, more than 4% of them singletons, with 11% in the top ten. The data were taken from a study of gamma-delta chains in newborns, infants, children. What was sequenced was blood. This TCR derives from a child who was a newborn, infant or young child, either healthy, febrile or measles-vaccinated (not recorded which).

CDR3 sequence: CACDTGDTLGRDTRQMFF. The CDR3 DNA follows: TGTGCCTGTGACACCGGGGATACACTTGGCCGGGACACCCGACAGATGTTTTTC. The chain is built from TRDV2 and TRDJ3; 8 bases agree with TRDD3. The CDR3 is 18 amino acids. The V segment lost 0 bases and the J segment 5 bases; nucleotides outside the gene matches: 8. Germline CDR1 and CDR2: GEAIGNYY and EKD.